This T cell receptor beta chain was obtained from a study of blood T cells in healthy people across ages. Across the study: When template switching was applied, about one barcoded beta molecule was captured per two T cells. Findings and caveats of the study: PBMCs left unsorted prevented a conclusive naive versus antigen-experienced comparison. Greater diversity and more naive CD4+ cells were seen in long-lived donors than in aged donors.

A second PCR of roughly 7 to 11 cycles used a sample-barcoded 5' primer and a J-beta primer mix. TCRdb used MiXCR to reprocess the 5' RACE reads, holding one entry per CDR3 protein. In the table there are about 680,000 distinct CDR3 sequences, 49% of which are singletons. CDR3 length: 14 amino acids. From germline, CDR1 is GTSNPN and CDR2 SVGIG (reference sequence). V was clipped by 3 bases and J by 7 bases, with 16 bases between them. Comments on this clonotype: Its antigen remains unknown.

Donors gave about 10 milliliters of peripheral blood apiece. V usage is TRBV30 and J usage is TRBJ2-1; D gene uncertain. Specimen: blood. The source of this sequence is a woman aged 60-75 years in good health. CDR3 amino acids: CAWSLKRMQNEQFF. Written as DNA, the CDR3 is TGTGCCTGGAGCCTAAAGAGGATGCAAAATGAGCAGTTCTTC.